These 30 T cell receptor beta chains were all obtained from the same sample, sequenced in a study of T cell responses to AZD1222 COVID-19 vaccine. The assay was immunoSEQ multiplex PCR, and TCRdb's table has in-frame clones only and misses some. The sample lists just over 60,000 clones; about 70% were seen once. Sequences were derived from peripheral blood, sampled on day 0 of AZD1222 vaccination. These receptors all come from an adult in good health.

This clone was recorded a few times. This chain links TRBV7-9 with TRBJ2-2; D unclear. Germline V gene sequence: CDR1 SEHNR, CDR2 FQNEAQ (reference sequence). Trimming took off 5 bases at V and 6 bases at J, with 10 bases between the two ends. The CDR3 runs 13 residues. In DNA, the CDR3 is TGTGCCAGCAGCGCAAAAGGGTCCGGGGAGCTGTTTTTT. This translates into CASSAKGSGELFF.

V and J are TRBV5-1 and TRBJ1-1; tentatively, D is TRBD1 (5 bases). Germline assignment: CDR1 SGHRS and CDR2 YFSETQ. V was shortened by 0 bases and J by 4 bases, with 13 bases between the two germline ends. The CDR3 consists of 15 residues. CDR3 DNA: TGCGCCAGCAGCTTGGTGGGCCCCCAGGGCACTGAAGCTTTCTTT. Residues: CASSLVGPQGTEAFF.

The rearrangement links TRBV11-2 to TRBJ1-1; unclear D gene. The ends were cut back, 5 bases at V and 2 bases at J, with 9 bases in the middle. CDR1 and CDR2 (germline): SGHAT, FQNNGV. The CDR3 contains 13 residues. Here the CDR3 reads CASSGRGNTEAFF. CDR3 DNA sequence: TGTGCCAGCAGCGGACGGGGTAACACTGAAGCTTTCTTT.

V usage is TRBV7-9 and J usage is TRBJ2-7; 9 bases are a match to TRBD1. CDR1 is SEHNR, CDR2 FQNEAQ, per germline (reference sequence). The CDR3 covers 15 residues. Germline trimming cut 5 bases from V and 0 bases from J; bases unmatched to any gene: 5. The CDR3 region is CASSGGTGSSYEQYF. The DNA for the CDR3 is TGTGCCAGCAGCGGCGGGACAGGGAGCTCCTACGAGCAGTACTTC. The variable domain in full, with the rest retrieved from reference TRBV7-9 and TRBJ2-7, is DTGVSQNPRHKITKRGQNVTFRCDPISEHNRLYWYRQTLGQGPEFLTYFQNEAQLEKSRLLSDRFSAERPKGSFSTLEIQRTEQGDSAMYLCASSGGTGSSYEQYFGPGTRLTVT.

The CDR3 here is CSVPGTATEAFF. DNA of the CDR3: TGCAGCGTTCCTGGGACGGCGACTGAAGCTTTCTTT. The chain recombines TRBV29-1 with TRBJ1-1; D perhaps matches TRBD1 (5 bases). V shed 5 bases and J shed 5 bases, with 12 bases lying between them. CDR3 length equals 12 residues. CDR1 SQVTM and CDR2 ANQGSEA come from the germline V gene. Filled out from reference TRBV29-1 and TRBJ1-1, the complete variable domain reads SAVISQKPSRDICQRGTSLTIQCQVDSQVTMMFWYRQQPGQSLTLIATANQGSEATYESGFVIDKFPISRPNLTFSTLTVSNMSPEDSSIYLCSVPGTATEAFFGQGTRLTVV.

The chain's CDR3 is CASSYRTGGNSPLHF. In DNA form, the CDR3 reads TGTGCCAGCAGTTACCGGACAGGGGGTAATTCACCCCTCCACTTT. The chain joins TRBV6-6 to TRBJ1-6, with 10 nucleotides matching TRBD1. Germline CDR1 MNHNY, CDR2 SVGAGI (reference sequence). This CDR3 spans 15 amino acids. Germline trimming cut 2 bases from V and 6 bases from J; bases unmatched to any gene: 1.

This clone was seen only a few times. V gene TRBV9 combines with J gene TRBJ2-3; 8 bases are shared with TRBD2. Trimming at V came to 5 bases and at J to 2 bases, leaving 10 bases not matched to a gene. Looked up from germline, CDR1 is SGDLS and CDR2 is YYNGEE. This CDR3 has 16 amino acids. CDR3 sequence: CASSFTGRGFTDTQYF. The DNA of the CDR3 is TGTGCCAGCAGTTTCACCGGGAGGGGGTTCACAGATACGCAGTATTTT.

The rearrangement uses TRBV11-3 and TRBJ1-1; D gene ambiguous. The CDR3 is made up of 13 amino acids. V shed 6 bases and J shed 3 bases, with 11 bases lying between them. Germline V gives CDR1 SGHNT, CDR2 YENEEA. The CDR3 DNA reads as TGTGCCAGCAGGGGTGGAGTAGACACTGAAGCTTTCTTT. Translation: CASRGGVDTEAFF.

This sequence joins TRBV19 and TRBJ1-5, with 7 bases identical to TRBD1. V was pared by 5 bases and J by 9 bases, with 10 bases of the junction left unmatched. The CDR3 runs 14 residues. From germline, CDR1 is LNHDA and CDR2 SQIVND (reference sequence). CDR3 sequence reads: CASSGTGAGGPQHF. The CDR3 region has the DNA TGTGCCAGTAGTGGAACAGGGGCCGGCGGGCCCCAGCATTTT.

Here the CDR3 reads CASSRAGSSYEQYF. In DNA, the CDR3 is TGTGCCAGTAGTAGAGCAGGGAGCTCCTACGAGCAGTACTTC. The chain joins TRBV19 to TRBJ2-7; D tentatively fits TRBD1 or TRBD2 (5 bases each). CDR1 is LNHDA and CDR2 is SQIVND in the germline V gene (reference sequence). The CDR3 totals 14 residues. The V gene lost 4 bases and the J gene lost 0 bases, with 10 bases spanning the gap.

The rearrangement joins TRBV11-3 to TRBJ2-1; perhaps D is TRBD1 or TRBD2 (6 bases each). With 1 base removed from V and 2 bases from J, the gap between germline ends came to 9 bases. From germline, CDR1 is SGHNT and CDR2 YENEEA. The CDR3 loop spans 15 amino acids. CDR3 protein: CASSLARGPYNEQFF. The DNA of the CDR3 is TGTGCCAGCAGCTTAGCCCGGGGGCCCTACAATGAGCAGTTCTTC.

This chain connects TRBV4-2 to TRBJ2-7; tentatively, D is TRBD1 (5 bases). CDR1 and CDR2 from the germline V gene are LGHNA and YNFKEQ. The CDR3 consists of 11 residues. Trimming removed 4 bases from V and 6 bases from J, with 7 bases in between. DNA of the CDR3: TGTGCCAGCAGCCGGGGCTCCGAGCAGTACTTC. It codes for CASSRGSEQYF.

The chain joins TRBV5-1 to TRBJ2-5, with TRBD1 matching 10 bases. V shed 4 bases, J shed 4 bases, and the junction held 7 bases outside the gene matches. CDR1 SGHRS and CDR2 YFSETQ come from the germline V gene. This CDR3 spans 15 amino acids. The CDR3 DNA is TGCGCCAGCAGCCCAGGACAGGGGGAGGGAGAGACCCAGTACTTC. This encodes CASSPGQGEGETQYF.

This rearrangement joins TRBV5-6 to TRBJ2-5; 7 bases line up with TRBD1. The CDR3 runs to 14 residues. Trimming removed 0 bases from V and 4 bases from J; junction bases left unmatched: 3. The germline CDR1 and CDR2 sequences are SGHDT and YYEEEE. The CDR3 region has the DNA TGTGCCAGCAGCTTGGGACAGGGACCAGAGACCCAGTACTTC. Encoded protein: CASSLGQGPETQYF.

This chain connects TRBV7-9 to TRBJ1-4, with D unresolved. The V end lost 8 bases, the J end lost 6 bases, and 13 bases lay between the germline ends. Germline V gene sequence: CDR1 SEHNR, CDR2 FQNEAQ (reference sequence). The CDR3 totals 13 residues. The CDR3 spells CASCEGWDEKLFF. Written as DNA, the CDR3 is TGTGCCAGCTGTGAGGGATGGGATGAAAAACTGTTTTTT. The full variable domain, its missing parts supplied by reference TRBV7-9 and TRBJ1-4, is DTGVSQNPRHKITKRGQNVTFRCDPISEHNRLYWYRQTLGQGPEFLTYFQNEAQLEKSRLLSDRFSAERPKGSFSTLEIQRTEQGDSAMYLCASCEGWDEKLFFGSGTQLSVL.

This clone was seen more than once but under ten times. The chain uses TRBV7-9 and TRBJ2-7; D unresolved. CDR1 is SEHNR and CDR2 is FQNEAQ in the germline V gene (reference sequence). The CDR3 extends over 11 amino acids. The V and J ends lost 2 bases and 4 bases respectively, with 3 bases between them. The CDR3 DNA sequence: TGTGCCAGCAGCTTAACATACGAGCAGTACTTC. It encodes CASSLTYEQYF.

The chain has TRBV4-3 and TRBJ1-3; D perhaps matches TRBD1 (6 bases). The CDR3 is made up of 18 amino acids. Trimming stripped 0 bases from V and 4 bases from J, with 19 bases between. Per germline, CDR1 LGHNA and CDR2 YSLEER. CDR3 DNA sequence: TGCGCCAGCAGCCAAGATTGGTTGGCAGGGGAAGTGGGAAACACCATATATTTT. It translates to CASSQDWLAGEVGNTIYF.

This clone occurred a few times. V gene TRBV3-1 (or the pseudogene TRBV3-2) combines with J gene TRBJ2-1; D may be TRBD1 (5 bases). The CDR3 is 21 residues long. The V gene's germline CDR1 is LGHDT and CDR2 YNNKEL (reference sequence). V lost 2 bases, J lost 4 bases, and 30 bases lay in between. The CDR3 bases are TGTGCCAGCAGCCAACTCGGGTCCTTCAGCACCTCCAGGGTGAGGTACAATGAGCAGTTCTTC. Its protein is CASSQLGSFSTSRVRYNEQFF.

This clone was counted only a few times. The chain joins TRBV2 to TRBJ2-7; the D call may be TRBD1 or TRBD2 (6 bases each). Germline loops: CDR1 SNHLY, CDR2 FYNNEI. This CDR3 is 15 amino acids long. V lost 2 bases to trimming and J lost 5 bases, with 16 bases between them. In DNA form, the CDR3 reads TGTGCCAGCAGTGAAATACGGGGGCGCGTTAACGAGCAGTACTTC. Its translation is CASSEIRGRVNEQYF.

The chain employs TRBV28 and TRBJ1-1; weak D call: TRBD1 (6 bases). This CDR3 region has 14 residues. Germline V gene data show CDR1 as MDHEN and CDR2 as SYDVKM. V lost 5 bases and J 4 bases, leaving 14 bases between the germline ends. CDR3 sequence: CASSPPWGLTEAFF. The CDR3 nucleotides read TGTGCCAGCAGTCCACCTTGGGGGCTCACTGAAGCTTTCTTT.

The chain links TRBV7-3 to TRBJ2-2; 7 nucleotides agree with TRBD2. In germline, CDR1 is SGHTA, CDR2 FQGTGA. The CDR3 consists of 14 residues. The V gene end was trimmed by 5 bases and the J gene end by 5 bases; junction bases not matched to a gene: 5. DNA of the CDR3: TGTGCCAGCAGCCGGGGGGTAGTTACCGGGGAGCTGTTTTTT. Protein product: CASSRGVVTGELFF.

The chain employs TRBV24-1 and TRBJ2-3, with D unclear. The V gene lost 6 bases and the J gene lost 2 bases, with 11 bases spanning the gap. The CDR3 has 14 residues. CDR1 is KGHDR and CDR2 is SFDVKD in the germline V gene. The CDR3 loop is CATSPDGSTDTQYF. The CDR3 DNA reads TGTGCCACCAGTCCTGACGGGTCCACAGATACGCAGTATTTT.

This clone was picked up one time. V gene TRBV7-9 combines with J gene TRBJ2-7; D remains ambiguous. From germline, CDR1 is SEHNR and CDR2 FQNEAQ (reference sequence). V was shortened by 6 bases and J by 3 bases, with 6 bases between the two germline ends. The length of the CDR3 is 11 residues. CDR3 nucleotides: TGTGCCAGCAGTACGAGCTACGAGCAGTACTTC. Protein product: CASSTSYEQYF.

The J gene is TRBJ1-1, the V gene TRBV18; the D gene is possibly TRBD1 (6 bases). From germline, CDR1 is KGHSH and CDR2 LQKENI. The germline V and J ends were trimmed by 0 bases and 1 base, with 15 bases remaining between them. CDR3 length: 17 amino acids. CDR3 loop: CASSPPEWGQGNTEAFF. The CDR3 DNA follows: TGTGCCAGCTCACCACCCGAGTGGGGGCAAGGGAACACTGAAGCTTTCTTT.

The chain combines TRBV19 with TRBJ1-1, with D possibly matching TRBD1 (5 bases). Germline V lookup: CDR1 LNHDA, CDR2 SQIVND (reference sequence). The V end lost 6 bases, the J end lost 4 bases, and 9 bases lay between the germline ends. This CDR3 is 12 amino acids long. For the CDR3, the DNA is TGTGCCAGTAGCCAAAGGGGCACTGAAGCTTTCTTT. Protein sequence: CASSQRGTEAFF.

The V and J genes are TRBV7-8 and TRBJ2-2; 9 nucleotides align to TRBD2. Unmatched junction bases numbered 8, after V lost 6 bases and J lost 3 bases. The CDR3 contains 16 residues. The germline V gene encodes CDR1 SGHVS and CDR2 FQNEAQ. CDR3 amino acids: CASRPGLAPHTGELFF. CDR3 in DNA: TGTGCCAGCAGGCCGGGACTAGCCCCTCACACCGGGGAGCTGTTTTTT. Supplemented by reference TRBV7-8 and TRBJ2-2, the full variable domain reads GAGVSQSPRYKVAKRGQDVALRCDPISGHVSLFWYQQALGQGPEFLTYFQNEAQLDKSGLPSDRFFAERPEGSVSTLKIQRTQQEDSAVYLCASRPGLAPHTGELFFGEGSRLTVL.

The V call is TRBV11-1, the J call TRBJ1-2; TRBD1 matches 7 bases. Germline assignment: CDR1 SGHAT and CDR2 FQDESV (reference sequence). This CDR3 is 16 amino acids long. V gave up 2 bases and J gave up 1 base; unmatched junction bases: 7. The DNA for the CDR3 is TGTGCCAGCAGCTTACGGCTCGGGACAGATAACTATGGCTACACCTTC. Translation: CASSLRLGTDNYGYTF.

This rearrangement joins TRBV11-2 to TRBJ2-7; a weak D match, TRBD2 (6 bases). This CDR3 is 14 amino acids long. The germline V and J ends were trimmed by 4 bases and 5 bases, with 15 bases remaining between them. CDR1 SGHAT and CDR2 FQNNGV come from the germline V gene. CDR3 amino acids: CASSSRGNHDEQYF. CDR3 DNA sequence: TGTGCCAGCAGCTCCCGGGGGAACCACGACGAGCAGTACTTC.

This clone has only one observation. This chain uses TRBV11-2 with TRBJ1-1, with D unclear. CDR1 and CDR2 from the germline V gene are SGHAT and FQNNGV. Trimming removed 2 bases at V and 0 bases at J, with 7 bases between. There are 14 residues in the CDR3. DNA of the CDR3: TGTGCCAGCAGCTTACAGCACATGAACACTGAAGCTTTCTTT. It encodes CASSLQHMNTEAFF.

Here the CDR3 DNA reads TGTGCCAGCAGCCTTGGGACTAGCGGGGGGCTTCCCGTAACGCAGTATTTT. Its protein is CASSLGTSGGLPVTQYF. The rearrangement joins TRBV3-1 (or the pseudogene TRBV3-2) to TRBJ2-3; 15 bases match TRBD2. CDR1 and CDR2 (germline): LGHDT, YNNKEL (reference sequence). The CDR3 totals 17 residues. Unmatched junction bases numbered 11, after V lost 4 bases and J lost 9 bases.